Below are 29 T cell receptor beta chains sequenced from a single sample in a study of blood T cell repertoires in COVID-19. Method: immunoSEQ multiplex PCR; TCRdb's copy keeps in-frame clones and lacks some. The sample gives 40,000 to 55,000 clones, 90% to 95% of which show up once; more than 8% is in the top ten. Sequenced sample: peripheral blood. These receptors were collected from a woman older than 75 with acute or convalescent COVID-19.

This chain links TRBV7-8 with TRBJ2-3; 7 positions match TRBD2. CDR1 is SGHVS, CDR2 FQNEAQ, per germline. CDR3 length: 15 residues. After removal of 5 bases from V and 4 bases from J, the junction contained 9 bases not matched to a gene. The CDR3, as DNA: TGTGCCAGCAGCCAGAAGCGGGATTATGCAGATACGCAGTATTTT. This codes for CASSQKRDYADTQYF.

The rearrangement links TRBV18 to TRBJ1-6; TRBD1 matches at 9 bases. The ends lost 3 bases at V and 7 bases at J; junction bases unmatched: 10. The germline V gene has CDR1 KGHSH and CDR2 LQKENI. The CDR3 spans 17 residues. The CDR3 is CASSPSGTGIRNSPLHF. In DNA form, the CDR3 reads TGTGCCAGCTCACCTTCCGGGACAGGGATCCGGAATTCACCCCTCCACTTT.

V usage is TRBV12-3 or TRBV12-4 and J usage is TRBJ2-5; TRBD1 aligns across 7 bases. This CDR3 has 13 amino acids. The J segment lost 2 bases and the V segment lost 6 bases, leaving 3 bases of the junction unmatched. The CDR3 DNA reads TGTGCCAGCAGCCTGGGACAGCAAGAGACCCAGTACTTC. Protein product: CASSLGQQETQYF.

The chain employs TRBV5-5 and TRBJ2-7, with 8 bases lining up with TRBD1. V trimming: 3 bases; J trimming: 2 bases; junction bases outside the gene matches: 7. The CDR3 has 15 residues. Germline assignment: CDR1 SGHKS and CDR2 YYEKEE (reference sequence). The CDR3 is CASSSIGQGPYEQYF. The CDR3 coding sequence is TGTGCCAGCAGCTCCATAGGACAGGGACCCTACGAGCAGTACTTC.

The chain couples TRBV10-3 to TRBJ2-7; TRBD1 agrees at 9 bases. CDR3 length: 14 amino acids. In germline, CDR1 is ENHRY, CDR2 SYGVKD. V shed 6 bases and J 5 bases; nucleotides not matched to a gene: 8. The CDR3 region has the DNA TGTGCCATCAGGCCGGGGACAGGGTTGGACGAGCAGTACTTC. Translating it yields CAIRPGTGLDEQYF.

The chain couples TRBV3-1 (or the pseudogene TRBV3-2) to TRBJ1-1; D unresolved. V dropped 0 bases and J dropped 10 bases, with 18 bases sitting between them. This CDR3 spans 15 amino acids. From germline, CDR1 is LGHDT and CDR2 YNNKEL (reference sequence). The CDR3 DNA sequence: TGTGCCAGCAGCCAAGAACCCTCCCCAGGTAAAGTAGCTTTCTTT. Protein product: CASSQEPSPGKVAFF.

The chain links TRBV6-5 to TRBJ1-1; tentative D call: TRBD1 (6 bases). Germline loops: CDR1 MNHEY, CDR2 SVGAGI. Between the trimmed V and J ends, which lost 9 bases and 7 bases, there was a span of 15 bases. The CDR3 covers 12 residues. The CDR3, as DNA: TGTGCCAGTTCGATAGGGGGTCTTGAAGCTTTCTTT. This codes for CASSIGGLEAFF.

The rearrangement uses TRBV7-3 and TRBJ2-5, with TRBD2 matching 9 bases. Germline lookup yields CDR1 SGHTA and CDR2 FQGTGA. The CDR3 covers 20 residues. Trimming removed 1 base from V and 0 bases from J; junction bases left unmatched: 15. CDR3 region: CASSLSPPGAAGGYQETQYF. The CDR3 coding sequence is TGTGCCAGCAGCTTAAGCCCCCCGGGGGCGGCGGGAGGGTACCAAGAGACCCAGTACTTC.

The rearrangement links TRBV5-1 to TRBJ1-2, with 8 nucleotides matching TRBD1. V lost 4 bases and J lost 10; bases outside the gene matches: 15. The length of the CDR3 is 15 residues. Germline V lookup: CDR1 SGHRS, CDR2 YFSETQ. CDR3 amino acids: CASSPSVRQGADYTF. The CDR3 DNA is TGCGCCAGCAGCCCCTCAGTGCGGCAGGGGGCGGACTACACCTTC. The full variable domain, rest sourced from reference TRBV5-1 and TRBJ1-2, is KAGVTQTPRYLIKTRGQQVTLSCSPISGHRSVSWYQQTPGQGLQFLFEYFSETQRNKGNFPGRFSGRQFSNSRSEMNVSTLELGDSALYLCASSPSVRQGADYTFGSGTRLTVV.

V gene TRBV5-6 combines with J gene TRBJ2-5; perhaps TRBD2 as D (5 bases). V was trimmed by 0 bases and J by 6 bases, leaving 15 bases between them. The CDR3 contains 15 residues. In germline, CDR1 is SGHDT, CDR2 YYEEEE. The CDR3 region is CASSLGVSSPQTQYF. In DNA form, the CDR3 reads TGTGCCAGCAGCTTGGGGGTATCTAGCCCTCAGACCCAGTACTTC.

Comments on this clone: Germline is not matched at one junction end, which may reflect a read error. The chain couples TRBV28 to TRBJ1-2, with D perhaps TRBD1 (5 bases). This CDR3 region has 15 residues. In germline, CDR1 is MDHEN, CDR2 SYDVKM. The CDR3 nucleotides read TGTGCCAGCTGTTTGGGGGGGACCGGGGGTCATGGCTACACCTTC. Protein sequence: CASCLGGTGGHGYTF.

This clone was seen once. The chain combines TRBV6-5 with TRBJ1-4; 11 nucleotides line up with TRBD1. The CDR3 totals 15 residues. Looked up from germline, CDR1 is MNHEY and CDR2 is SVGAGI. Trimming at V came to 5 bases and at J to 7 bases, leaving 6 bases not matched to a gene. This CDR3 reads CASSLGQGGVEKLFF. The CDR3 DNA follows: TGTGCCAGCAGTCTGGGACAGGGGGGGGTTGAAAAACTGTTTTTT.

The CDR3 sequence is CASSFGQGHTEAFF. The CDR3 DNA reads TGTGCCAGCAGCTTCGGACAGGGACACACTGAAGCTTTCTTT. The V and J genes are TRBV7-9 and TRBJ1-1; 8 bases match TRBD1. CDR3 length: 14 amino acids. The trim removed 3 bases at V and 3 bases at J, leaving 3 bases unmatched. Germline V gene data show CDR1 as SEHNR and CDR2 as FQNEAQ (reference sequence).

V gene TRBV7-8 combines with J gene TRBJ2-3; 9 nucleotides align to TRBD1. The CDR3 loop spans 18 amino acids. Germline CDR1 is SGHVS and CDR2 is FQNEAQ. After removal of 2 bases from V and 3 bases from J, the junction contained 12 bases not matched to a gene. The CDR3 DNA reads TGTGCCAGCAGCTTACGGGTCTGGGGGACAGGGCGGACAGATACGCAGTATTTT. Protein sequence: CASSLRVWGTGRTDTQYF.

The table lists this clone with a count of one. The chain has TRBV6-5 and TRBJ2-7, with a tentative D call TRBD2 (5 bases). Per the germline V gene, CDR1 is MNHEY and CDR2 is SVGAGI. This CDR3 comprises 15 residues. The ends were cut back, 0 bases at V and 1 base at J, with 10 bases in the middle. CDR3 in amino acids: CASSYSLGSSYEQYF. In DNA, the CDR3 is TGTGCCAGCAGTTACTCGCTTGGGAGTTCCTACGAGCAGTACTTC.

The CDR3 nucleotides are TGTGCCTGCGGACGAGGGACAGGGATCCAGACCCAGTACTTC. Its protein is CACGRGTGIQTQYF. V and J are TRBV30 and TRBJ2-5, with TRBD1 matching 9 bases. The CDR3 totals 14 residues. V was pared by 6 bases and J by 6 bases, with 11 bases of the junction left unmatched. Germline V gene sequence: CDR1 GTSNPN, CDR2 SVGIG (reference sequence).

The chain links TRBV7-7 to TRBJ1-1; D perhaps matches TRBD1 (6 bases). This CDR3 comprises 17 residues. V was cut by 4 bases and J by 4 bases, with 22 bases left in between. CDR1 SSHAT and CDR2 FNYEAQ come from the germline V gene (reference sequence). The CDR3 protein is CASSYAKNRDMRTEAFF. The CDR3 DNA sequence: TGTGCCAGCAGCTACGCAAAAAACAGGGATATGCGCACTGAAGCTTTCTTT.

This CDR3 is CASSSSWGLNEKLFF. For the CDR3, the DNA is TGTGCCAGCAGCTCCTCGTGGGGGCTTAATGAAAAACTGTTTTTT. V and J are TRBV7-2 and TRBJ1-4; a possible D gene is TRBD1 (6 bases). Germline lookup yields CDR1 SGHTA and CDR2 FQGNSA. The CDR3 is 15 residues long. The V end lost 4 bases, the J end lost 4 bases, and 13 bases lay between the germline ends.

A single count supports this clone. CDR3 in DNA: TGCGCCAGCAGTGAGTCCCCCGCTAGCGGGAGGAGACATGAGCAGTTCTTC. Its protein is CASSESPASGRRHEQFF. The J gene is TRBJ2-1, the V gene TRBV10-1; TRBD2 matches at 11 bases. CDR1 and CDR2 from the germline V gene are WNHNN and SYGVQD (reference sequence). The CDR3 has 17 amino acids. Trimming cost V 0 bases and J 8 bases; bases outside gene matches: 9.

This chain links TRBV30 with TRBJ2-7; TRBD1 agrees at 7 bases. Trimming took 0 bases from V and 3 from J; bases not matched to a gene: 2. There are 13 residues in the CDR3. Germline assignment: CDR1 GTSNPN and CDR2 SVGIG (reference sequence). CDR3 residues: CAWSVGQNYEQYF. CDR3 nucleotide sequence: TGTGCCTGGAGTGTGGGACAGAACTACGAGCAGTACTTC.

This chain links TRBV18 with TRBJ2-2; 8 bases are shared with TRBD1. The CDR3 is 15 residues long. With V trimmed by 6 bases and J by 1 base, 4 bases remained unmatched. Germline V lookup: CDR1 KGHSH, CDR2 LQKENI. The CDR3 DNA sequence: TGTGCCAGCTCGACCGGGACAGGGAACACCGGGGAGCTGTTTTTT. It is translated as CASSTGTGNTGELFF. Filled out from reference TRBV18 and TRBJ2-2, the complete variable domain reads NAGVMQNPRHLVRRRGQEARLRCSPMKGHSHVYWYRQLPEEGLKFMVYLQKENIIDESGMPKERFSAEFPKEGPSILRIQQVVRGDSAAYFCASSTGTGNTGELFFGEGSRLTVL.

The chain recombines TRBV4-3 with TRBJ1-5; D gene ambiguous. This CDR3 region has 13 residues. Trimming shortened V by 0 bases and J by 6 bases, and 6 bases separated the two germline ends. CDR1 LGHNA and CDR2 YSLEER come from the germline V gene. Here the CDR3 DNA reads TGCGCCAGCAGCCAAGATGAGGTTCAGCCCCAGCATTTT. It is translated as CASSQDEVQPQHF.

The V gene is TRBV18, the J gene TRBJ1-5; D remains ambiguous. CDR3 length equals 15 residues. Trimming stripped 3 bases from V and 0 bases from J, with 9 bases between. Germline CDR1 reads KGHSH; CDR2 reads LQKENI. CDR3 DNA sequence: TGTGCCAGCTCACCTGGGCAGAATAGCAATCAGCCCCAGCATTTT. It codes for CASSPGQNSNQPQHF. The full variable domain, its missing parts supplied by reference TRBV18 and TRBJ1-5, is NAGVMQNPRHLVRRRGQEARLRCSPMKGHSHVYWYRQLPEEGLKFMVYLQKENIIDESGMPKERFSAEFPKEGPSILRIQQVVRGDSAAYFCASSPGQNSNQPQHFGDGTRLSIL.

This chain joins TRBV7-3 and TRBJ2-1; D is possibly TRBD1 (5 bases). The CDR3 has 16 amino acids. V shed 5 bases and J shed 4 bases, with 18 bases lying between them. Looked up from germline, CDR1 is SGHTA and CDR2 is FQGTGA. The CDR3 region is CASSPDNRASYNEQFF. The DNA of the CDR3 is TGTGCCAGCAGCCCGGACAATCGGGCTAGTTACAATGAGCAGTTCTTC.

A few counts support this clone. The V call is TRBV30, the J call TRBJ2-6; 9 bases are shared with TRBD1. The CDR3 length is 15 residues. Trimming took 5 bases from V and 4 from J; bases not matched to a gene: 6. From germline, CDR1 is GTSNPN and CDR2 SVGIG (reference sequence). DNA of the CDR3: TGTGCCTGGGGAACAGGGGGCGCGGGGGCCAACGTCCTGACTTTC. As protein: CAWGTGGAGANVLTF.

The rearrangement uses TRBV4-2 and TRBJ1-4; tentative D call: TRBD1 (5 bases). V dropped 0 bases and J dropped 2 bases, with 16 bases sitting between them. The CDR3 has 18 residues. Germline CDR1 and CDR2: LGHNA and YNFKEQ. CDR3 nucleotide sequence: TGTGCCAGCAGCCAAGATGCGGGACCCCGAGGGACTAATGAAAAACTGTTTTTT. It encodes CASSQDAGPRGTNEKLFF.

V is TRBV11-3 and J is TRBJ2-3, with D unresolved. V lost 5 bases to trimming and J lost 0 bases, with 9 bases between them. The CDR3 sequence is 14 residues long. In germline, CDR1 is SGHNT, CDR2 YENEEA. The CDR3 sequence is CASSPEPSTDTQYF. In DNA form, the CDR3 reads TGTGCCAGCAGCCCGGAGCCTAGCACAGATACGCAGTATTTT.

The chain employs TRBV9 and TRBJ1-1; D is ambiguous. The ends were cut back, 4 bases at V and 4 bases at J, with 8 bases in the middle. The CDR3 length is 12 residues. Germline V lookup: CDR1 SGDLS, CDR2 YYNGEE. The CDR3 reads CASSRESTEAFF. CDR3 bases: TGTGCCAGCAGCAGGGAGAGCACTGAAGCTTTCTTT.

The gene calls are TRBV7-2 and TRBJ2-3; the match to TRBD2 covers 11 bases. Losses at the gene ends were 6 bases for V and 0 bases for J; bases not matched to a gene: 5. Germline assignment: CDR1 SGHTA and CDR2 FQGNSA. CDR3 length: 16 amino acids. The CDR3 bases are TGTGCCAGCAGGGAAGGGACTAGCGGAAGCACAGATACGCAGTATTTT. Encoded protein: CASREGTSGSTDTQYF.